Listed below are T cell receptor beta chains from one sample, sequenced in a study of shared clonotypes between healthy human individuals. TCRdb's copy holds only in-frame clones and misses some; the assay was immunoSEQ multiplex PCR. The sample lists approximately 2,300,000 clones; roughly 92% were seen once. The material sequenced was naive CD4+ T cells from PBMCs. The receptors shown here come from a man between 18 and 29 years old in good health. Some clones in this sample may be carry-over from other donors' samples. Both conserved end residues are part of each CDR3. The order of the fields is D gene, V gene, clone size, J gene, CDR3 DNA, CDR3 protein. The D gene is left open where the match is weak. Clone size appears in some rows only: once, few, many, or a class for an expanded clone.

-	TRBV7-8	-	TRBJ1-1	TGTGCCAGCAGGAGACAGGACATAAACACTGAAGCTTTCTTT	CASRRQDINTEAFF
TRBD1	TRBV4-1	-	TRBJ1-2	TGCGCCAGCAGCCAAATAGGCGGGACAGGGGGAGCTAACTATGGCTACACCTTC	CASSQIGGTGGANYGYTF
TRBD2	TRBV2	-	TRBJ2-1	TGTGCCAGCGATGGACTAGCGGGAAATGAGCAGTTCTTC	CASDGLAGNEQFF
TRBD1	TRBV5-1	-	TRBJ2-5	TGCGCCAGCAGCCAGGCCGGGACAGGGACCATAGAGACCCAGTACTTC	CASSQAGTGTIETQYF
TRBD1	TRBV2	-	TRBJ1-1	TGTGCCAGCAGTACACCGGGACAGATGAACACTGAAGCTTTCTTT	CASSTPGQMNTEAFF
-	TRBV5-8	-	TRBJ2-5	TGTGCCAGCAAACTCGCGGGAAGAGAGACCCAGTACTTC	CASKLAGRETQYF
TRBD2	TRBV19	-	TRBJ2-7	TGTGCCAGTAGTAAGGGACTAGCTGTGTACGAGCAGTACTTC	CASSKGLAVYEQYF
TRBD1	TRBV5-6	-	TRBJ2-5	TGTGCCAGCAGCTACAGACAGGGGGTAAGGGAGACCCAGTACTTC	CASSYRQGVRETQYF
TRBD1	TRBV27	-	TRBJ2-1	TGTGCCAGCGGAACGCCGGGACAGAGGAATGAGCAGTTCTTC	CASGTPGQRNEQFF
-	TRBV5-1	-	TRBJ2-5	TGCGCCAGCAGCTTGTTACCAGGACCACAAGAGACCCAGTACTTC	CASSLLPGPQETQYF
-	TRBV29-1	few	TRBJ1-1	TGCAGCGTTAGTGGATCCGCCACTGAAGCTTTCTTT	CSVSGSATEAFF
-	TRBV7-2	-	TRBJ2-7	TGTGCCAGCAGCTTAATCTCCTACGAGCAGTACTTC	CASSLISYEQYF
TRBD1	TRBV7-8	-	TRBJ2-7	TGTGCCAGCAGCTTAGTGTATTCGCGGACAGGGTCCTACGAGCAGTACTTC	CASSLVYSRTGSYEQYF
-	TRBV5-1	-	TRBJ2-7	TGCGCCAGCAGCTTGGGACTAGGAACCTACGAGCAGTACTTC	CASSLGLGTYEQYF
-	TRBV30	-	TRBJ1-5	TGTGCCTGGAGTTTACAGTTTAGCAATCAGCCCCAGCATTTT	CAWSLQFSNQPQHF
TRBD2	TRBV5-4	-	TRBJ2-5	TGTGCCAGCAGCCCTACCGGGACTAGCCAAGAGACCCAGTACTTC	CASSPTGTSQETQYF
TRBD1	TRBV6-5	-	TRBJ2-7	TGTGCCAGCAAATCCGGGACAGGGATCTACGGGCAGTACTTC	CASKSGTGIYGQYF
TRBD1	TRBV5-4	-	TRBJ2-1	TGTGCCAGCAGTCATGAGACAGGGGCCTACAATGAGCAGTTCTTC	CASSHETGAYNEQFF
-	TRBV11-3	-	TRBJ2-2	TGTGCCAGCAGCTTATCGGTGTCGGGGAGAAGGGGGGACGGGGAGCTGTTTTTT	CASSLSVSGRRGDGELFF
-	TRBV5-1	-	TRBJ1-5	TGCGCCAGCAGCTTGGATGGGGGGTCAAGTCAGCCCCAGCATTTT	CASSLDGGSSQPQHF
-	TRBV19	-	TRBJ1-5	TGTGCCAGTACTGACATGAGGCTGTATAGCAATCAGCCCCAGCATTTT	CASTDMRLYSNQPQHF
TRBD2	TRBV7-7	-	TRBJ2-1	TGTGCCAGCAGAAGGAGGCCGACTAGCGGGAGATTACATGAGCAGTTCTTC	CASRRRPTSGRLHEQFF
-	TRBV5-1	-	TRBJ2-7	TGCGCCAGCAGCTTGGAACAGGCCGGCTCTTTCTACGAGCAGTACTTC	CASSLEQAGSFYEQYF
-	TRBV25-1	-	TRBJ1-1	TGTGCCAGCAGTTGGGGGGCCGATGAAGCTTTCTTT	CASSWGADEAFF
-	TRBV27	few	TRBJ1-1	TGTGCCAGCAGTGAAAGGGGAACTGAAGCTTTCTTT	CASSERGTEAFF
-	TRBV7-2	once	TRBJ2-1	TGTGCCAGCAGCTTAGCGACTAGTAGAAATGAGCAGTTCTTC	CASSLATSRNEQFF
TRBD2	TRBV7-2	-	TRBJ2-3	TGTGCCAGCAGCCCCCCTAGCGGGAGGGTCGGGGATACGCAGTATTTT	CASSPPSGRVGDTQYF